The next 10 T cell receptor beta chains were all read from a single sample in a study of T cell repertoires in cytomegalovirus infection. TCRdb analysed the reads with MiXCR anew, one entry per CDR3 protein. The sample holds 450,000 to 650,000 distinct CDR3 sequences, about 26% seen once. Sequencing used PBMCs. All receptors derive from a human donor in good health (CMV status not recorded). Some clones in this sample may be carry-over from other donors' samples.

This clonotype was picked up a small number of times. The chain couples TRBV10-3 to TRBJ2-2; 7 bases line up with TRBD2. The junction had 3 bases not matched to a gene; V was cut back by 2 bases and J by 3 bases. The length of the CDR3 is 15 residues. The germline gives CDR1 ENHRY, CDR2 SYGVKD. Here the CDR3 reads CAISERLADTGELFF. CDR3 nucleotide sequence: TGTGCCATCAGTGAGCGGCTAGCGGACACCGGGGAGCTGTTTTTT.

This chain joins TRBV19 and TRBJ2-2, with TRBD2 matching over 12 bases. The germline V gene encodes CDR1 LNHDA and CDR2 SQIVND (reference sequence). The V segment lost 6 bases and the J segment 5 bases; nucleotides outside the gene matches: 1. The CDR3 loop spans 14 amino acids. The CDR3, as DNA: TGTGCCAGTAGGACTAGCGGGGGAACCGGGGAGCTGTTTTTT. Protein product: CASRTSGGTGELFF.

Only a few counts were recorded for this clonotype. This chain connects TRBV6-1 to TRBJ1-5; D call uncertain. Trimming took off 7 bases at V and 1 base at J, with 11 bases between the two ends. This CDR3 is built from 14 residues. Germline V gives CDR1 MNHNS, CDR2 SASEGT. CDR3 protein: CASMEGSSNQPQHF. For the CDR3, the DNA is TGTGCCAGCATGGAGGGATCGAGCAATCAGCCCCAGCATTTT.

Comment on this clonotype: One end of the junction does not line up with germline, which may come from a read error. The V call is TRBV15, the J call TRBJ1-4; D is perhaps TRBD1 (5 bases). In germline, CDR1 is LNHNV, CDR2 YYDKDF (reference sequence). The CDR3 contains 14 residues. CDR3 sequence (DNA): TGTGCCACCAGCCTCGAAGGGACTAACGAAAAACTGTTTTTT. Translating gives CATSLEGTNEKLFF. Full variable domain (missing parts from reference TRBV15 and TRBJ1-4): DAMVIQNPRYQVTQFGKPVTLSCSQTLNHNVMYWYQQKSSQAPKLLFHYYDKDFNNEADTPDNFQSRRPNTSFCFLDIRSPGLGDTAMYLCATSLEGTNEKLFFGSGTQLSVL.

This clonotype showed up just a few times. The rearrangement links TRBV2 to TRBJ1-5; D not certain. The CDR3 is made up of 11 amino acids. The germline V gene has CDR1 SNHLY and CDR2 FYNNEI. Between the trimmed V and J ends, which lost 6 bases and 15 bases, there was a span of 15 bases. CDR3 sequence: CASREVGFLHF. For the CDR3, the DNA is TGTGCCAGCAGGGAGGTGGGGTTTTTGCATTTT. Based on the CDR3 plus reference TRBV2 and TRBJ1-5, the full variable domain is EPEVTQTPSHQVTQMGQEVILRCVPISNHLYFYWYRQILGQKVEFLVSFYNNEISEKSEIFDDQFSVERPDGSNFTLKIRSTKLEDSAMYFCASREVGFLHFGDGTRLSIL.

This chain links TRBV5-1 with TRBJ2-7; D call uncertain. V lost 3 bases and J 3 bases, leaving 7 bases between the germline ends. The CDR3 length is 12 residues. The germline gives CDR1 SGHRS, CDR2 YFSETQ. DNA for the CDR3: TGCGCCAGCAGCTCGCAGCACTACGAGCAGTACTTC. It yields the protein CASSSQHYEQYF.

Only a few counts were recorded for this clonotype. The rearrangement joins TRBV20-1 to TRBJ1-1; D is ambiguous. The CDR3 loop spans 13 amino acids. The germline CDR1 and CDR2 sequences are DFQATT and SNEGSKA (reference sequence). V was pared by 3 bases and J by 0 bases, with 8 bases between. CDR3 in amino acids: CSARTSMNTEAFF. The CDR3 DNA is TGCAGTGCTAGGACTAGCATGAACACTGAAGCTTTCTTT.

This clonotype was recorded many times. The rearrangement joins TRBV7-2 to TRBJ2-6; the match to TRBD1 covers 8 bases. CDR3 length equals 16 residues. Germline CDR1 reads SGHTA; CDR2 reads FQGNSA. V lost 5 bases to trimming and J lost 4 bases; unmatched junction nucleotides: 7. CDR3 sequence (DNA): TGTGCCAGCAGCCCCCGGACAGGGTCGGGGGCCAACGTCCTGACTTTC. It is translated as CASSPRTGSGANVLTF. Full variable domain (missing parts from reference TRBV7-2 and TRBJ2-6): GAGVSQSPSNKVTEKGKDVELRCDPISGHTALYWYRQSLGQGLEFLIYFQGNSAPDKSGLPSDRFSAERTGGSVSTLTIQRTQQEDSAVYLCASSPRTGSGANVLTFGAGSRLTVL.

This clonotype was counted a few times. The chain employs TRBV5-1 and TRBJ2-2; perhaps TRBD2 as D (5 bases). V was pared by 0 bases and J by 0 bases, with 9 bases between. The CDR3 spans 16 residues. Germline V lookup: CDR1 SGHRS, CDR2 YFSETQ. In nucleotides, the CDR3 is TGCGCCAGCAGCTTGGTGAGCGGAACGAACACCGGGGAGCTGTTTTTT. It translates to CASSLVSGTNTGELFF.

The table lists this clonotype with a count of one. The rearrangement uses TRBV7-6 and TRBJ2-7; possibly TRBD1 for D (6 bases). CDR1 is SGHVS and CDR2 is FNYEAQ in the germline V gene. There are 14 residues in the CDR3. The V end lost 6 bases, the J end lost 7 bases, and 19 bases lay between the germline ends. In DNA, the CDR3 is TGTGCCAGCAGGTACAGGGTCCGCCCTGGGGAGCAGTACTTC. It specifies CASRYRVRPGEQYF.